The clone carrying this TCR beta chain occurred once. Antigen unknown. This sample stems from a study of T cell responses to AZD1222 COVID-19 vaccine. This table comes from immunoSEQ multiplex PCR, and its TCRdb copy is limited to in-frame clones, with some not included. This table holds about 120,000 clones, around 92% found once. Study observations and caveats: Along spike, vaccine-associated CD4 TCRs were found throughout, with dominance at 160-218 and 743-854. There were repertoire samples only from the period after the peak T cell response. Among the donors, most were white British and more were female, and clonal diversity was possibly underestimated. Baseline serostatus was positive in only a handful of AZD1222 recipients.

The CDR3 has 14 amino acids. Germline CDR1 and CDR2: SGHNT and YYREEE (reference sequence). Trimming shortened V by 0 bases and J by 0 bases, and 7 bases separated the two germline ends. The chain carries TRBV5-4 and TRBJ2-7, with D hard to call. The sample in question was peripheral blood, obtained on day 0 of AZD1222 vaccination. The receptor was isolated from an adult in good health. The CDR3 DNA follows: TGTGCCAGCAGCTTGGAACTGGGCTCCTACGAGCAGTACTTC. Residues: CASSLELGSYEQYF.